A selection of T cell receptor beta chains follows, all from one sample in a study of human T cells and chemical hapten exposure. TCRdb reprocessed the RACE reads with MiXCR, giving one entry per CDR3 protein. The sample contains approximately 71,000 distinct CDR3 sequences, approximately 12% of which appear only once. This sample comprised whole blood, obtained in connection with sensitization to the hapten diphenylcyclopropenone (DPC). Receptors originate from a woman aged 45-65 years with alopecia areata. Some clones in this sample may be carry-over from other donors' samples. The conserved cysteine and the conserved F or W are not part of the CDR3 here. The order of the fields is clone size, V gene, J gene, CDR3 protein. Not every row has a clone size; where given, it reads once, few, many or a size class.

many	TRBV20-1	TRBJ2-1	SASAVIAGDIGEQF
-	TRBV6-5	TRBJ1-1	ASSYSPGGISNTEAF
-	TRBV7-2	TRBJ2-3	ASSLLEARSGAVTQY
-	TRBV25-1	TRBJ1-2	ASSGTGGNYGYT
many	TRBV28	TRBJ2-7	ASSTSDRAPGVTYEQY
few	TRBV20-1	TRBJ2-3	SARDSSTDTQY
-	TRBV4-3	TRBJ1-2	ASSQERTGTGYT
many	TRBV6-1	TRBJ1-2	ASRDRVLAYGYT
-	TRBV5-1	TRBJ2-5	ASSLGGRAQETQY
-	TRBV6-1	TRBJ1-6	ASSPRTGLSSPLH
many	TRBV14	TRBJ1-1	ASSQGWVDRGEAF
-	TRBV5-6	TRBJ2-4	ASSFGGPLAKNIQY
-	TRBV7-2	TRBJ1-5	ASSPDPNQPQH
-	TRBV5-1	TRBJ2-1	ASSGDVGYNEQF
few	TRBV18	TRBJ1-4	ASSPPGGQPFEKLF
few	TRBV7-2	TRBJ2-1	ASSLAYTNNEQF
few	TRBV7-2	TRBJ2-7	ASSLGAANYYEQY
few	TRBV6-6	TRBJ1-5	ASSYPIPGQPQH
-	TRBV11-1	TRBJ1-6	ASSFLGGGQSPLH
few	TRBV7-6	TRBJ2-3	ASSQLGQGANTDTQY
few	TRBV29-1	TRBJ1-2	SVDRALYGYT
many	TRBV28	TRBJ2-1	ASSLGGLPNNEQF
-	TRBV6-5	TRBJ1-5	ASSSGAHQPQH
-	TRBV4-1	TRBJ2-7	ASSQVGETYEQY
many	TRBV7-6	TRBJ2-7	ASSLRSPKAGGFSYEQY
-	TRBV7-2	TRBJ2-3	ASSLDGTSTDTQY
few	TRBV20-1	TRBJ1-3	SASPTGSGNTIY
many	TRBV12-3/TRBV12-4	TRBJ2-1	ASSLSPYNEQF
-	TRBV6-2/TRBV6-3	TRBJ2-3	ASNQGVADTQY
-	TRBV7-9	TRBJ2-7	ASSFDVYEQY
few	TRBV11-2	TRBJ2-5	ASSRPFDYPVETQY
many	TRBV19	TRBJ1-2	ASKDYGYT
-	TRBV28	TRBJ1-2	ASMDGPSNYGYT
many	TRBV5-5	TRBJ2-3	ASTHRENRGRPDTQY
many	TRBV3-1	TRBJ2-1	ASSPNRVNEQF
-	TRBV6-2/TRBV6-3	TRBJ1-5	ASSYSRRPQPQH
-	TRBV11-2	TRBJ2-5	ASSFNGGHQETQY
-	TRBV6-6	TRBJ1-6	AGGHDSPLH
-	TRBV20-1	TRBJ2-3	SVRGGDTQY
-	TRBV18	TRBJ2-2	ASSLTTTNTGELF
-	TRBV7-9	TRBJ1-1	AGGGSTEAF
-	TRBV2	TRBJ1-5	ASSENRGQPQH
few	TRBV28	TRBJ1-6	ASSLHGQGISPLH
many	TRBV7-8	TRBJ2-2	ASSYGLAREGELF
-	TRBV20-1	TRBJ2-7	SARDLGLAGGEEQY
few	TRBV28	TRBJ1-1	ASSLSTGGNTEAF
many	TRBV12-3/TRBV12-4	TRBJ2-2	ASSLGAGTGELF
many	TRBV18	TRBJ1-2	ASSPPGQGAGYGYT
many	TRBV4-1	TRBJ2-1	ASSQDRTSGRRSSYNEQF
-	TRBV28	TRBJ1-5	AITAGGNQPQH
many	TRBV3-1	TRBJ1-1	ASSQLENTEAF
few	TRBV6-2/TRBV6-3	TRBJ1-6	ASSRSTGGNNSPLH
-	TRBV15	TRBJ1-1	ATSRYSRGYFEAF
few	TRBV18	TRBJ2-3	ASSPERDRTDTQY